The next 25 T cell receptor beta chains were all read from a single sample in a study of OX40 agonist ivuxolimab in advanced cancers. To prepare the library, the immunoSEQ multiplex PCR assay was applied. TCRdb limited this immuneACCESS table to in-frame rearrangements with V and J called. A share of clones is missing; checked studies link under half to unresolved V genes, and the rest is unexplained. This sample comprises roughly 100,000 clones, approximately 85% of them detected only once. The top ten hold about 3.8% of the sample. The source was CD4+ or CD8+ T cells sorted from blood, collected in a trial of the OX40 agonist ivuxolimab. All receptors come from an adult with an advanced solid tumor such as melanoma, head and neck, liver or kidney cancer.

The gene calls are TRBV11-3 and TRBJ2-7, with 8 positions matching TRBD2. The V gene's germline CDR1 is SGHNT and CDR2 YENEEA. Losses at the gene ends were 8 bases for V and 4 bases for J; bases not matched to a gene: 13. The CDR3 runs to 15 residues. DNA for the CDR3: TGTGCCAGCTCCCCAGCGGGAGACGTGAAGTACGAGCAGTACTTC. As protein: CASSPAGDVKYEQYF.

This clone turned up a few times. The chain has TRBV4-1 and TRBJ2-3; no clear D. The germline gives CDR1 MGHRA, CDR2 YSYEKL. The ends were cut back, 0 bases at V and 3 bases at J, with 13 bases in the middle. This CDR3 contains 16 residues. The CDR3 protein is CASSQDGYPETDTQYF. The CDR3 nucleotides are TGCGCCAGCAGCCAAGATGGGTACCCGGAGACAGATACGCAGTATTTT.

CDR3 sequence (DNA): TGTGCCAGTAGCCCCGACACGTCCCTAGACAATGAGCAGTTCTTC. Translation: CASSPDTSLDNEQFF. The V and J genes are TRBV19 and TRBJ2-1, with D unresolved. V was shortened by 6 bases and J by 5 bases, with 17 bases between the two germline ends. The CDR3 length is 15 residues. The germline gives CDR1 LNHDA, CDR2 SQIVND (reference sequence).

The chain couples TRBV27 to TRBJ1-6, with D tentatively TRBD1 (6 bases). Germline lookup yields CDR1 MNHEY and CDR2 SMNVEV (reference sequence). V was pared by 0 bases and J by 10 bases, with 16 bases between. This CDR3 has 16 amino acids. The CDR3 loop reads CASSLSNRELESPLHF. CDR3 sequence (DNA): TGTGCCAGCAGTTTATCGAACAGGGAACTTGAGTCACCCCTCCACTTT.

As regards this clone: This CDR3 is also generated by other DNA sequences in the sample. The rearrangement joins TRBV9 to TRBJ2-1; D uncertain. CDR1 is SGDLS, CDR2 YYNGEE, per germline. The CDR3 length is 12 residues. The V gene lost 2 bases and the J gene lost 7 bases, with 7 bases spanning the gap. The CDR3 loop is CASSVDGNEQFF. The CDR3 coding sequence is TGTGCCAGCAGCGTGGACGGTAATGAGCAGTTCTTC.

The V call is TRBV4-3, the J call TRBJ1-6; the D is unclear. Trimming left V 0 bases short and J 7 bases short, with 10 bases between. Germline lookup yields CDR1 LGHNA and CDR2 YSLEER. The CDR3 spans 15 residues. Here the CDR3 reads CASSQDYAPNSPLHF. Written as DNA, the CDR3 is TGCGCCAGCAGCCAAGATTATGCACCAAATTCACCCCTCCACTTT.

This chain links TRBV5-1 with TRBJ2-5, with a tentative D call TRBD1 (5 bases). The CDR3 is 18 amino acids. V lost 3 bases and J 2 bases, leaving 23 bases between the germline ends. Germline V CDR1 and CDR2: SGHRS, YFSETQ. The CDR3 nucleotides are TGCGCCAGCAGCTCAACGACAGTCCTAACTTCGTATCAAGAGACCCAGTACTTC. This gives the protein CASSSTTVLTSYQETQYF.

The V and J genes are TRBV11-3 and TRBJ2-1; D is uncertain. V was pared by 4 bases and J by 8 bases, with 12 bases between. The CDR3 has 13 residues. Germline CDR1 is SGHNT and CDR2 is YENEEA. The CDR3 here is CASSSSLGDEQFF. The CDR3 bases are TGTGCCAGCAGCTCGAGCCTGGGCGATGAGCAGTTCTTC.

J is TRBJ2-1 and V is TRBV18; the D gene is possibly TRBD1 (6 bases). CDR3 length: 15 amino acids. V was clipped by 0 bases and J by 4 bases, with 10 bases between them. Germline assignment: CDR1 KGHSH and CDR2 LQKENI. This chain's CDR3 is CASSPPSGQYNEQFF. The CDR3 DNA is TGTGCCAGCTCACCACCATCAGGACAGTACAATGAGCAGTTCTTC.

The V call is TRBV7-8, the J call TRBJ1-1; D gene unclear. This CDR3 contains 14 residues. Deletions cut 1 base from V and 1 base from J, with 7 bases between. From germline, CDR1 is SGHVS and CDR2 FQNEAQ. The CDR3, as DNA: TGTGCCAGCAGCTTAGGTGCAGCGAACACTGAAGCTTTCTTT. It is translated as CASSLGAANTEAFF.

This clone was detected a few times. The V and J genes are TRBV30 and TRBJ1-1, with a tentative D call TRBD1 (5 bases). V shed 1 base and J shed 1 base, with 22 bases lying between them. This CDR3 has 18 amino acids. Looked up from germline, CDR1 is GTSNPN and CDR2 is SVGIG (reference sequence). The CDR3 DNA reads as TGTGCCTGGAGTGAGCGGGGCCAGACCGACTATCAGAACACTGAAGCTTTCTTT. The encoded protein is CAWSERGQTDYQNTEAFF.

DNA for the CDR3: TGTGCCACCTACGAGTCTGGCAATGAGCAGTTCTTC. It specifies CATYESGNEQFF. This chain connects TRBV10-3 to TRBJ2-1, with D uncertain. V was trimmed by 10 bases and J by 6 bases, leaving 13 bases between them. CDR1 ENHRY and CDR2 SYGVKD come from the germline V gene. CDR3 length: 12 residues.

This chain links TRBV6-5 with TRBJ1-1; 10 bases are a match to TRBD1. Germline V gives CDR1 MNHEY, CDR2 SVGAGI. The CDR3 totals 16 residues. The V gene end was trimmed by 3 bases and the J gene end by 8 bases; junction bases not matched to a gene: 12. DNA of the CDR3: TGTGCCAGCAGTTATCAAGGACTAGGACAGGGGGAGGAAGCTTTCTTT. It encodes CASSYQGLGQGEEAFF.

The chain recombines TRBV7-3 with TRBJ2-2; TRBD2 aligns across 8 bases. This CDR3 has 15 residues. Losses at the gene ends were 3 bases for V and 4 bases for J; bases not matched to a gene: 4. Germline V gives CDR1 SGHTA, CDR2 FQGTGA. The CDR3 region has the DNA TGTGCCAGCAGCTTTAGCGGGACGGGCACCGGGGAGCTGTTTTTT. Its protein product is CASSFSGTGTGELFF.

CDR3 amino acids: CASSSLRAGGEKLFF. In nucleotides, the CDR3 is TGTGCCAGCAGCTCGCTCCGGGCCGGGGGAGAAAAACTGTTTTTT. The rearrangement links TRBV7-9 to TRBJ1-4; weak D call: TRBD1 (5 bases). The CDR3 covers 15 residues. Germline V gene data show CDR1 as SEHNR and CDR2 as FQNEAQ (reference sequence). V was cut by 4 bases and J by 8 bases, with 17 bases left in between.

CDR3 region: CASSPSGRNQPQHF. In nucleotides, the CDR3 is TGTGCCAGCAGTCCCTCGGGACGCAATCAGCCCCAGCATTTT. V is TRBV6-5 and J is TRBJ1-5, with a weak D call TRBD1 (5 bases). Per the germline V gene, CDR1 is MNHEY and CDR2 is SVGAGI. Trimming pared 5 bases from V and 2 bases from J, leaving 10 bases between. The CDR3 runs 14 residues.

The rearrangement joins TRBV2 to TRBJ2-4; 7 nucleotides match TRBD2. CDR1 and CDR2 from the germline V gene are SNHLY and FYNNEI. The CDR3 contains 15 residues. With V trimmed by 2 bases and J by 3 bases, 4 bases remained unmatched. CDR3 coding DNA: TGTGCCAGCAGTGAACGGGACTATAACAAAAACATTCAGTACTTC. Translation: CASSERDYNKNIQYF.

The chain has TRBV9 and TRBJ2-2; the D gene could be TRBD1 or TRBD2 (5 bases each). Germline loops: CDR1 SGDLS, CDR2 YYNGEE. The CDR3 extends over 15 amino acids. Trimming shortened V by 0 bases and J by 6 bases, and 12 bases separated the two germline ends. CDR3 sequence: CASSVVGTGAGELFF. The CDR3 DNA sequence: TGTGCCAGCAGCGTAGTTGGGACCGGGGCCGGGGAGCTGTTTTTT.

The chain has TRBV5-4 and TRBJ2-1, with 7 bases aligning to TRBD1. There are 15 residues in the CDR3. Looked up from germline, CDR1 is SGHNT and CDR2 is YYREEE (reference sequence). V gave up 4 bases and J gave up 2 bases; unmatched junction bases: 6. The CDR3 region has the DNA TGTGCCAGCAGCCTGAGGGGGCCGGCCTACAATGAGCAGTTCTTC. This codes for CASSLRGPAYNEQFF.

The chain employs TRBV20-1 and TRBJ1-6; no clear D. The CDR3 has 11 residues. The germline V gene encodes CDR1 DFQATT and CDR2 SNEGSKA (reference sequence). Between the trimmed V and J ends, which lost 4 bases and 17 bases, there was a span of 15 bases. The CDR3 DNA follows: TGCAGTGCTATTCAGGAGAATCAAATCCACTTT. This codes for CSAIQENQIHF.

The chain joins TRBV5-1 to TRBJ2-5; no clear D gene. Germline lookup yields CDR1 SGHRS and CDR2 YFSETQ. The CDR3 loop spans 15 amino acids. Trimming took off 0 bases at V and 4 bases at J, with 13 bases between the two ends. CDR3 in amino acids: CASSLELTGGETQYF. CDR3 DNA sequence: TGCGCCAGCAGCTTGGAATTGACGGGCGGAGAGACCCAGTACTTC.

The genes are TRBV9 and TRBJ2-1; TRBD1 matches at 12 bases. Germline values: CDR1 SGDLS, CDR2 YYNGEE. The CDR3 length is 16 residues. V was pared by 0 bases and J by 5 bases, with 3 bases of the junction left unmatched. CDR3 in amino acids: CASSVGDRGRDNEQFF. The DNA of the CDR3 is TGTGCCAGCAGCGTAGGGGACAGGGGGCGGGACAATGAGCAGTTCTTC.

This clone is a singleton in its sample. This rearrangement joins TRBV9 to TRBJ2-5, with D possibly TRBD1 on 5 matching bases. Germline loops: CDR1 SGDLS, CDR2 YYNGEE. V lost 4 bases and J 5 bases, leaving 12 bases between the germline ends. This CDR3 comprises 13 residues. CDR3 nucleotide sequence: TGTGCCAGCAGCCTGGGGCGACGGGAGACCCAGTACTTC. Translating gives CASSLGRRETQYF.

This chain connects TRBV19 to TRBJ2-3; TRBD2 matches at 9 bases. In germline, CDR1 is LNHDA, CDR2 SQIVND (reference sequence). J lost 6 bases, V lost 3 bases, and 10 bases had no gene match. The CDR3 extends over 16 amino acids. This CDR3 reads CASSIPDSGSMDTQYF. CDR3 in DNA: TGTGCCAGTAGTATCCCGGATAGCGGGAGCATGGATACGCAGTATTTT.

The genes are TRBV30 and TRBJ1-1; unclear D gene. Germline V gene data show CDR1 as GTSNPN and CDR2 as SVGIG (reference sequence). V was trimmed by 4 bases and J by 5 bases, leaving 11 bases between them. The CDR3 contains 12 residues. CDR3: CAWNYGRTEAFF. The CDR3 DNA reads TGTGCCTGGAATTACGGGAGGACTGAAGCTTTCTTT.